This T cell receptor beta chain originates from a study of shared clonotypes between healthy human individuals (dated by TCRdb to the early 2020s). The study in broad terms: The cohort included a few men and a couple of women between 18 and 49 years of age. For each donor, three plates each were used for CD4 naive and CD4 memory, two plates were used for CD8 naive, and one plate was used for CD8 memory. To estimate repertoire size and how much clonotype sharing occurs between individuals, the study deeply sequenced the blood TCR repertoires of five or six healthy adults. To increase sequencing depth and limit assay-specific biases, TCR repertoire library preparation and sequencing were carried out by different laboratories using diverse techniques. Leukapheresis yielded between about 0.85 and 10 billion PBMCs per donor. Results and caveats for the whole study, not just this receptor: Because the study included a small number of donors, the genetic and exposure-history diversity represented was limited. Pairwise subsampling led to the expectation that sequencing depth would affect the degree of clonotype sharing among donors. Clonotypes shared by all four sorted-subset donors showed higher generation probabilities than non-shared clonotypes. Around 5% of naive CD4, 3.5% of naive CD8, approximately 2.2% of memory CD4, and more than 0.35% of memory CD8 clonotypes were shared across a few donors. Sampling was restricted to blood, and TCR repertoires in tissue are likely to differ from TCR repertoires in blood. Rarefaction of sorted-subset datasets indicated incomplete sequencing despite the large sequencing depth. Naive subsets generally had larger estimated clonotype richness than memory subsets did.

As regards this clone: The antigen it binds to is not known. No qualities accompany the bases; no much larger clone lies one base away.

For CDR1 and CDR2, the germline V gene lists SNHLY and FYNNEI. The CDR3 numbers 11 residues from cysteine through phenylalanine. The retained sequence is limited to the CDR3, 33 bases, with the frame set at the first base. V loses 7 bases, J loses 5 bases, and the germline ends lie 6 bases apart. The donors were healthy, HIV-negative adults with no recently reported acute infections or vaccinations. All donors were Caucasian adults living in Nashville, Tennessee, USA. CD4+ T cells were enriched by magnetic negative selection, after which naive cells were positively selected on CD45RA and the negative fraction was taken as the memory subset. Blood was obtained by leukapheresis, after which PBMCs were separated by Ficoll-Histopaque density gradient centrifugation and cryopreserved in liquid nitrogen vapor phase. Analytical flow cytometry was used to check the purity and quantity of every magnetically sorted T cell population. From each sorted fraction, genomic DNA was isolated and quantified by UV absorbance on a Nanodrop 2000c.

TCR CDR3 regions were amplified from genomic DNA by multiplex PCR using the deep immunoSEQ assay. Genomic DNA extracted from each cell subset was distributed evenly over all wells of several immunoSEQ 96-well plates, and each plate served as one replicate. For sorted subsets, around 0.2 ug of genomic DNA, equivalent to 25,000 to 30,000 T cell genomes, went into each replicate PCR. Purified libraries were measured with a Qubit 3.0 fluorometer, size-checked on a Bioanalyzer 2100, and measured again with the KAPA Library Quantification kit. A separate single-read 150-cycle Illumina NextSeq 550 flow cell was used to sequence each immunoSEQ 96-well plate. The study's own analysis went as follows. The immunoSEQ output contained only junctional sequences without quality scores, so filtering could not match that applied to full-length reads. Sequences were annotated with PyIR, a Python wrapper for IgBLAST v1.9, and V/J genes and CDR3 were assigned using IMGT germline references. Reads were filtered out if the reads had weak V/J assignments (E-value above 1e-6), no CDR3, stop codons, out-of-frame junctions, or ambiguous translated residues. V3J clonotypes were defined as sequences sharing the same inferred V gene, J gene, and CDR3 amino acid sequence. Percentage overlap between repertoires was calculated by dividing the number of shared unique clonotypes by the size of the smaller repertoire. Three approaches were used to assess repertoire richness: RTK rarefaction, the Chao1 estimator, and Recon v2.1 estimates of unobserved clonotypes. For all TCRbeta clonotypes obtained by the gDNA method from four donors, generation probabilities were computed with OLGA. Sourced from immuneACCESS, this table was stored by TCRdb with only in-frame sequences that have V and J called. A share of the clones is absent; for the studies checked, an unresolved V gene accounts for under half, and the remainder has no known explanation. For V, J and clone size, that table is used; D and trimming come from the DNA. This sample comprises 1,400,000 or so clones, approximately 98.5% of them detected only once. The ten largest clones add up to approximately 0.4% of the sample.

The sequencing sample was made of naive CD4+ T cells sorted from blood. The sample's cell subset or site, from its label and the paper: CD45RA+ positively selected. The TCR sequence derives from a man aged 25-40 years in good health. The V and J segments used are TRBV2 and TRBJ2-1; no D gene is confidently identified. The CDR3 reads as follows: CASMVDNEQFF. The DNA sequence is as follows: TGTGCCAGCATGGTGGACAATGAGCAGTTCTTC.